The 17 T cell receptor beta chains below were found in one sample sequenced in a study of T cells after yellow fever vaccination. TCRdb independently ran MiXCR on the 5' RACE reads; one entry per CDR3 protein. The sample lists hundreds of thousands of distinct CDR3 sequences, roughly an eighth occurring once. This sample comprised PBMCs, obtained on the day of the yellow fever booster vaccination. The receptor set was obtained from a man aged 25 to 40 who received the YFV17D yellow fever vaccine.

This chain uses TRBV27 with TRBJ1-6; D not certain. The V end was cut by 2 bases, the J end by 10 bases, with 9 bases between. The CDR3 is 13 residues long. Looked up from germline, CDR1 is MNHEY and CDR2 is SMNVEV (reference sequence). The CDR3: CASSLTYQSPLHF. In DNA form, the CDR3 reads TGTGCCAGCAGTTTAACCTATCAATCACCCCTCCACTTT.

This clonotype was recorded only once. A much larger clone sits a single nucleotide away, making a read error possible. The chain recombines TRBV7-2 with TRBJ2-3; D gene uncertain. The germline gives CDR1 SGHTA, CDR2 FQGNSA. The CDR3 sequence is 13 residues long. V was cut by 3 bases and J by 2 bases, with 6 bases left in between. Here the CDR3 DNA reads TGTGCCAGCAGCTTTGCCAACACAGATACGCAGTATTTT. Translation gives CASSFANTDTQYF. The whole variable domain, remainder taken from reference TRBV7-2 and TRBJ2-3, is GAGVSQSPSNKVTEKGKDVELRCDPISGHTALYWYRQSLGQGLEFLIYFQGNSAPDKSGLPSDRFSAERTGGSVSTLTIQRTQQEDSAVYLCASSFANTDTQYFGPGTRLTVL.

This clonotype was seen a handful of times. The chain carries TRBV9 and TRBJ2-3; D unclear. Germline V gene data show CDR1 as SGDLS and CDR2 as YYNGEE. V lost 0 bases, J lost 6 bases, and 14 bases lay in between. The CDR3 extends over 15 amino acids. CDR3 nucleotide sequence: TGTGCCAGCAGCGTAGGTTCGAGCACCGGGGATACGCAGTATTTT. Its translation: CASSVGSSTGDTQYF.

The genes are TRBV30 and TRBJ2-5; D is possibly TRBD1 (5 bases). Germline V lookup: CDR1 GTSNPN, CDR2 SVGIG (reference sequence). The V end lost 3 bases, the J end lost 1 base, and 12 bases lay between the germline ends. This CDR3 has 14 residues. CDR3 bases: TGTGCCTGGAGGACAGTCCGATTCCAAGAGACCCAGTACTTC. Amino acids: CAWRTVRFQETQYF.

This clonotype has a handful of counts. The V call is TRBV4-3, the J call TRBJ2-6; 7 bases are shared with TRBD1. V dropped 0 bases and J dropped 1; count of bases not matched to a gene: 6. Germline loops: CDR1 LGHNA, CDR2 YSLEER. This CDR3 is 18 amino acids long. The CDR3 DNA follows: TGCGCCAGCAGCCAAGAGAGGGGGCGCGTTTCTGGGGCCAACGTCCTGACTTTC. Its translation: CASSQERGRVSGANVLTF.

This clonotype was seen only a few times. The chain is built from TRBV3-1 and TRBJ2-4, with D unclear. Germline lookup yields CDR1 LGHDT and CDR2 YNNKEL (reference sequence). Trimming took 1 base from V and 4 from J, leaving 8 bases between them. CDR3 length equals 14 residues. CDR3 amino acids: CASSQGGQKNIQYF. The CDR3, as DNA: TGTGCCAGCAGCCAAGGTGGCCAGAAAAACATTCAGTACTTC.

The sample holds a few counts of this clonotype. The rearrangement uses TRBV5-5 and TRBJ2-5; 8 bases align to TRBD1. This CDR3 contains 15 residues. Germline V CDR1 and CDR2: SGHKS, YYEKEE (reference sequence). J lost 5 bases, V lost 5 bases, and 11 bases had no gene match. The CDR3 protein is CASRDGQGREETQYF. As DNA, the CDR3 is TGTGCCAGCAGAGATGGACAGGGACGAGAGGAGACCCAGTACTTC.

The chain links TRBV20-1 to TRBJ2-7; 10 positions agree with TRBD1. This CDR3 has 14 residues. J lost 5 bases, V lost 1 base, and 5 bases had no gene match. From germline, CDR1 is DFQATT and CDR2 SNEGSKA (reference sequence). CDR3 amino acids: CSARGGTGEHEQYF. The DNA for the CDR3 is TGCAGTGCTAGAGGGGGGACAGGGGAGCACGAGCAGTACTTC.

This clonotype was seen more than once but under ten times. This rearrangement joins TRBV4-2 to TRBJ2-3, with TRBD2 as a possible D gene (6 bases). This CDR3 is 17 amino acids long. From germline, CDR1 is LGHNA and CDR2 YNFKEQ. Trimming pared 0 bases from V and 4 bases from J, leaving 17 bases between. Here the CDR3 DNA reads TGTGCCAGCAGCCAAGAACCCGGCGGGATGGTTTCAGATACGCAGTATTTT. Encoded protein: CASSQEPGGMVSDTQYF.

This clonotype was observed a handful of times. The chain is built from TRBV10-3 and TRBJ2-3; 7 nucleotides align to TRBD2. The CDR3 extends over 14 amino acids. Germline-derived CDR1 and CDR2 are ENHRY and SYGVKD. V was pared by 3 bases and J by 1 base, with 1 base of the junction left unmatched. The CDR3 DNA reads as TGTGCCATCAGTGATACTAGCGGCACAGATACGCAGTATTTT. This gives the protein CAISDTSGTDTQYF.

The rearrangement joins TRBV5-1 to TRBJ2-7; no reliable D call. Between the trimmed V and J ends, which lost 0 bases and 3 bases, there was a span of 16 bases. CDR3 length: 16 amino acids. Per germline, CDR1 SGHRS and CDR2 YFSETQ. The CDR3: CASSLGSMANLYEQYF. CDR3 bases: TGCGCCAGCAGCTTGGGCTCTATGGCAAACCTCTACGAGCAGTACTTC.

This clonotype was observed at least ten times. The chain links TRBV7-6 to TRBJ2-3; TRBD2 agrees at 8 bases. The CDR3 contains 16 residues. From germline, CDR1 is SGHVS and CDR2 FNYEAQ. V gave up 5 bases and J gave up 4 bases; unmatched junction bases: 11. CDR3 DNA: TGTGCCAGCAGCCCACCAGCGGGAGTAAGCCCAGATACGCAGTATTTT. Translated: CASSPPAGVSPDTQYF.

In DNA, the CDR3 is TGTGCCAGCAGTCCCGCCGCCCCCACTGAAGCTTTCTTT. This gives the protein CASSPAAPTEAFF. This chain joins TRBV12-3 or TRBV12-4 and TRBJ1-1; D uncertain. There are 13 residues in the CDR3. V shed 5 bases and J shed 4 bases, with 11 bases lying between them.

This clonotype came up a few times. The gene calls are TRBV10-3 and TRBJ2-3; no definite D call. Trimming shortened V by 4 bases and J by 6 bases, and 11 bases separated the two germline ends. There are 13 residues in the CDR3. CDR1 and CDR2 from the germline V gene are ENHRY and SYGVKD. CDR3 region: CAISGPGSDTQYF. The CDR3 DNA sequence: TGTGCCATCAGTGGCCCAGGTTCGGATACGCAGTATTTT.

The chain employs TRBV12-3 or TRBV12-4 and TRBJ1-2, with D uncertain. The germline V and J ends were trimmed by 5 bases and 6 bases, with 19 bases remaining between them. This CDR3 has 15 amino acids. DNA of the CDR3: TGTGCCAGCAGTCACATAGGGTGGGTTTTGAATGGCTACACCTTC. Residues: CASSHIGWVLNGYTF.

This clonotype was counted between two and nine times. The chain is built from TRBV19 and TRBJ2-7; no clear D. The CDR3 runs to 13 residues. V shed 9 bases and J shed 0 bases, with 12 bases lying between them. Germline V gives CDR1 LNHDA, CDR2 SQIVND (reference sequence). The chain's CDR3 is CASSPSLSYEQYF. CDR3 sequence (DNA): TGTGCCAGCTCTCCGAGTCTCTCCTACGAGCAGTACTTC.

The chain joins TRBV2 to TRBJ2-2; tentatively, D is TRBD1 (5 bases). The CDR3 totals 14 residues. The germline V gene has CDR1 SNHLY and CDR2 FYNNEI. The V and J ends lost 9 bases and 5 bases respectively, with 16 bases between them. CDR3 sequence reads: CASTWGSGTGELFF. CDR3 coding DNA: TGTGCCAGTACGTGGGGCTCGGGTACCGGGGAGCTGTTTTTT.